This entry is about one TCR beta chain. Its antigen remains unknown. This specimen belongs to a study of long-term antiretroviral therapy in people with HIV. Study observations and caveats: Transplant donor controls retained higher diversity, though diversity increased after ART.

Version v3.0 of the immunoSEQ assay ran at survey level. Clones were sequenced by immunoSEQ multiplex PCR, and TCRdb holds only the in-frame ones, with some missing. The sample carries 30,000 to 40,000 clones, roughly three quarters recorded once. The CDR3 has 13 amino acids. Germline V gene lookup returns CDR1 MNHNS and CDR2 SASEGT. The V and J ends lost 4 bases and 7 bases respectively, with 11 bases between them. Source: unsorted PBMCs, taken 1.9 years after starting antiretroviral therapy. V usage is TRBV6-1 and J usage is TRBJ1-5; the D is unclear. The receptor comes from a young man with HIV. CDR3 coding DNA: TGTGCCAGCAGTGCGAGGAGGGAGCAGCCCCAGCATTTT. This encodes CASSARREQPQHF.